Below, 5 T cell receptor beta chains from the same sample are listed, as sequenced in a study of blood T cell repertoires in COVID-19. Profiling relied on immunoSEQ multiplex PCR, and the TCRdb table lists in-frame clones only, not all of them. The sample consists of 200,000 to 300,000 clones, 75% to 85% of them appearing once. The specimen sequenced was peripheral blood. The receptors were sampled from a man in his forties who had recovered from COVID-19.

The chain has TRBV6-5 and TRBJ1-5, with D unresolved. CDR1 and CDR2 from the germline V gene are MNHEY and SVGAGI. This CDR3 has 13 amino acids. Trimming took 2 bases from V and 0 from J, leaving 2 bases between them. DNA for the CDR3: TGTGCCAGCAGTTACCTTAGCAATCAGCCCCAGCATTTT. Amino acid sequence: CASSYLSNQPQHF.

This chain joins TRBV7-2 and TRBJ1-1; tentatively, D is TRBD1 (5 bases). V was shortened by 2 bases and J by 5 bases, with 9 bases between the two germline ends. This CDR3 spans 13 amino acids. CDR1 is SGHTA, CDR2 FQGNSA, per germline. The CDR3 is CASSLSRGTEAFF. The DNA for the CDR3 is TGTGCCAGCAGCTTATCCCGGGGGACTGAAGCTTTCTTT.

This chain connects TRBV27 to TRBJ1-2; 8 bases are a match to TRBD1. The germline V gene encodes CDR1 MNHEY and CDR2 SMNVEV (reference sequence). After removal of 3 bases from V and 10 bases from J, the junction contained 10 bases not matched to a gene. CDR3 length: 14 amino acids. The CDR3 region is CASSFRGPEVDYTF. The CDR3 nucleotides read TGTGCCAGCAGTTTCAGGGGGCCAGAGGTAGACTACACCTTC.

This clone turned up a few times. V and J are TRBV6-6 and TRBJ2-1; maybe TRBD2 (6 bases). The CDR3 has 15 residues. V lost 4 bases and J 2 bases, leaving 12 bases between the germline ends. The germline V gene encodes CDR1 MNHNY and CDR2 SVGAGI (reference sequence). The CDR3 loop is CASSLAAVTYNEQFF. The CDR3 nucleotides read TGTGCCAGCAGTTTAGCGGCAGTCACCTACAATGAGCAGTTCTTC.

The chain combines TRBV25-1 with TRBJ2-7, with a possible D match to TRBD1 (5 bases). The CDR3 has 13 residues. From germline, CDR1 is MGHDK and CDR2 SYGVNS. The V gene lost 6 bases and the J gene lost 6 bases, with 15 bases spanning the gap. DNA for the CDR3: TGTGCCAGCAGGCCCGATCAGGGTCCCGAGCAGTACTTC. This codes for CASRPDQGPEQYF.